The TCR beta chain described here comes from a study of neurological immune-mediated disorders (dated by TCRdb to the late 2010s). Regarding the study in general: Peripheral blood TCR-beta repertoires from patients with HTLV-I-associated myelopathy (HAM/TSP), patients with multiple sclerosis, and healthy controls were compared in the study using UMI-based sequencing. The cohort comprised around 70 subjects: roughly 15 HAM/TSP patients, some 35 multiple sclerosis patients and approximately 20 healthy controls. Alongside PBMC samples, the set of some 98 TCR-beta libraries contained longitudinal samples, technical triplicates, and paired CD4+ and CD8+ T-cell subsets that had been sorted. Results the study describes overall, beyond this receptor: TCR clonal expansion was highest in HAM/TSP patients and lowest in MS patients, with MS patients falling below even healthy controls. No identical CDR3 amino acid sequences were found to be shared among expanded clones across subjects, suggesting that TCR-beta repertoires were private in all groups.

V trim: 5 bases; J trim: 1 base; unmatched bases: 5. Spanning cysteine to phenylalanine, the CDR3 consists of 15 amino acids. This entry keeps only the CDR3 DNA: 45 bases, framed from base 1. To synthesize cDNA, template-switch 5'RACE was performed with a primer carrying a 10-nucleotide random unique molecular identifier so that each TCR transcript was tagged. Every sequencing run yielded over 160 million TCR-beta sequences covering 15-18 subjects. The RNeasy kit was used for extraction of total RNA. The KAPA Real-time Library Amplification kit was used to amplify TCR-beta VDJ regions with primers for the TCR constant region and the 5'RACE anchor. Sample indexes and Illumina adaptors were added in a first PCR, after which library yield was increased in a second PCR. After Ampure bead purification, the roughly 650 bp TCR product was size-selected on a 2% E-gel SizeSelection system. Library quality was checked on a Bioanalyzer, concentration was measured with Qubit, and libraries were quantified with the Kapa Library Quantification kit before pooling. Paired-end 2 x 150 bp sequencing of the libraries was performed on an Illumina HiSeq 2500. To increase sequence diversity, roughly 24-32% phiX was spiked into each library pool. In the source study's methods: The quality-filtered reads were processed with the UMI-based MiGEC pipeline, whose error correction step removed more than 85% of the raw TCR sequences. VDJ genes were aligned to IMGT germline references, and clonotypes were defined by unique CDR3 amino acid sequence plus V-J genes. Clonal expansion, Shannon diversity and CDR3 relatedness (CalcPairwiseDistances, ClusterSamples) were evaluated with VDJtools, and phylogenetic trees were built with CLCbio workbench. Expanded clones were defined as having at least 8 unique UMIs, based on coefficient-of-variation modelling across technical triplicates. TCRdb itself trimmed the public reads at Q25 with fastp, ran MiXCR and retained productive beta chains. Entries that share a CDR3 protein sequence are merged under the most common genes and DNA. The V and J calls, along with clone size, are taken from TCRdb and not from the paper's own processing. Within this sample are 65,000 to 80,000 distinct CDR3 sequences, with 15% to 20% of them counted one time only. The top ten clones comprise approximately 15% of the sample.

In its sample, this clonotype was seen many times. Its antigen is currently not known. No clone much larger than this one lies a single base away; base qualities are absent. The healthy controls were volunteers from a blood bank in Maryland, USA. For unsorted PBMC libraries, 2 million PBMCs were used after storage in RNAlater at -80 degrees C until RNA extraction. Peripheral blood was subjected to Ficoll-Hypaque density gradient centrifugation to isolate PBMCs, which were then cryopreserved in liquid nitrogen. The sample was PBMCs. This clonotype was sampled from a middle-aged woman in good health. The chain joins TRBV12-3 or TRBV12-4 to TRBJ1-2, with 9 bases in between that match TRBD1. The CDR3 amino acid sequence is: CASSSPGQGNYGYTF. The base sequence is TGTGCCAGCAGTAGCCCGGGACAGGGTAACTATGGCTACACCTTC.